This is a list of T cell receptor beta chains from one sample in a study of T-cell memory formation after mild COVID-19. One entry per CDR3 protein, called by TCRdb with MiXCR from the 5' RACE reads. Of about 500,000 distinct CDR3 sequences in the sample, roughly 20% were seen once. The source material was PBMCs or a T cell subset sorted from them (not recorded which). Receptors originate from an adult woman who had mild COVID-19 (a few samples of this study predate the infection). Cell type and time point are not known. The CDR3 runs from the conserved cysteine through the conserved F or W. D genes are given only for firm matches. Clone size appears in some rows only: once, few, many, or a class for an expanded clone.

clone size: -
V gene: TRBV7-9
D gene: TRBD1
J gene: TRBJ2-7
CDR3 DNA: TGTGCCAGCAGCCAGGAGCTTAGGGGGCCATCCTACGAGCAGTACTTC
CDR3 protein: CASSQELRGPSYEQYF

clone size: once
V gene: TRBV14
D gene: TRBD1
J gene: TRBJ2-5
CDR3 DNA: TGTGCCAGCAGCCAGGTACCCTACAGGGGAGAGACCCAGTACTTC
CDR3 protein: CASSQVPYRGETQYF

clone size: few
V gene: TRBV6-2/TRBV6-3
D gene: TRBD1
J gene: TRBJ1-1
CDR3 DNA: TGTGCCAGCATTGACCAGCGACAGGGAGGTCGGGGAGCTTTCTTT
CDR3 protein: CASIDQRQGGRGAFF

clone size: -
V gene: TRBV30
D gene: TRBD1
J gene: TRBJ2-7
CDR3 DNA: TGTGCCTGGACCCCGGGACAGGGGTTTTACGAGCAGTACTTC
CDR3 protein: CAWTPGQGFYEQYF

clone size: -
V gene: TRBV11-2
D gene: -
J gene: TRBJ1-1
CDR3 DNA: TGTGCCAGCAGCTTAGACAGGGGTGGAGGAGCTTTCTTT
CDR3 protein: CASSLDRGGGAFF

clone size: few
V gene: TRBV2
D gene: TRBD2
J gene: TRBJ2-5
CDR3 DNA: TGTGCCAGCAGTGCGGCGGGAGCTAGGGAAGAGACCCAGTACTTC
CDR3 protein: CASSAAGAREETQYF

clone size: few
V gene: TRBV12-3/TRBV12-4
D gene: -
J gene: TRBJ2-5
CDR3 DNA: TGTGCCAGCAGTTTAGAACGGCAGACCCAAGAGACCCAGTACTTC
CDR3 protein: CASSLERQTQETQYF

clone size: -
V gene: TRBV7-3
D gene: -
J gene: TRBJ1-1
CDR3 DNA: TGTGCCAGCAGCCGGGACGGATACACTGAAGCTTTCTTT
CDR3 protein: CASSRDGYTEAFF

clone size: -
V gene: TRBV4-1
D gene: TRBD1
J gene: TRBJ2-3
CDR3 DNA: TGCGCCAGCAGACCACGGACAGGGTGGACAGATACGCAGTATTTT
CDR3 protein: CASRPRTGWTDTQYF

clone size: -
V gene: TRBV11-2
D gene: -
J gene: TRBJ2-2
CDR3 DNA: TGTGCCAGCACTCTGTCGAACACCGGGGAGCTGTTTTTT
CDR3 protein: CASTLSNTGELFF

clone size: many
V gene: TRBV5-6
D gene: -
J gene: TRBJ1-1
CDR3 DNA: TGTGCCAGCAGCTCGATCACGGGCTCCGTTGAAGCTTTCTTT
CDR3 protein: CASSSITGSVEAFF

clone size: -
V gene: TRBV24-1
D gene: TRBD2
J gene: TRBJ2-7
CDR3 DNA: TGTGCCACCAGTGACGGCAGGCGGGGGAGCTCCTACGAGCAGTACTTC
CDR3 protein: CATSDGRRGSSYEQYF

clone size: -
V gene: TRBV9
D gene: -
J gene: TRBJ1-2
CDR3 DNA: TGTGCCAGCAGCGTGACGGGAGACTATGGCTACACCTTC
CDR3 protein: CASSVTGDYGYTF

clone size: few
V gene: TRBV7-9
D gene: -
J gene: TRBJ1-2
CDR3 DNA: TGTGCCAGCAGCTTAGCGGTCGGCGAAAGAGTCAACTATGGCTACACCTTC
CDR3 protein: CASSLAVGERVNYGYTF

clone size: -
V gene: TRBV6-5
D gene: -
J gene: TRBJ2-1
CDR3 DNA: TGTGCCAGCAGTTATTCGGGCGGAATCGAAGCAGCCTACAATGAGCAGTTCTTC
CDR3 protein: CASSYSGGIEAAYNEQFF

clone size: many
V gene: TRBV7-9
D gene: TRBD2
J gene: TRBJ2-7
CDR3 DNA: TGTGCCAGCAGCTCGCCCGGGACTAGCATCTACGAGCAGTACTTC
CDR3 protein: CASSSPGTSIYEQYF

clone size: many
V gene: TRBV5-1
D gene: -
J gene: TRBJ2-7
CDR3 DNA: TGCGCCAGCAGCTTGGGTCCGGAGCAGTACTTC
CDR3 protein: CASSLGPEQYF

clone size: few
V gene: TRBV6-6
D gene: TRBD1
J gene: TRBJ1-1
CDR3 DNA: TGTGCCAGCAGTTACTCGGGACAGGGTTCTGGGACTGAAGCTTTCTTT
CDR3 protein: CASSYSGQGSGTEAFF

clone size: few
V gene: TRBV4-1
D gene: TRBD2
J gene: TRBJ2-3
CDR3 DNA: TGCGCCAGCCGTCCAGGACTAGCGGGGGGCAAGCAGTATTTT
CDR3 protein: CASRPGLAGGKQYF

clone size: -
V gene: TRBV20-1
D gene: TRBD1
J gene: TRBJ2-7
CDR3 DNA: TGCAGTGCTAGGGGGACAGCAAACTCCTACGAGCAGTACTTC
CDR3 protein: CSARGTANSYEQYF

clone size: many
V gene: TRBV5-1
D gene: -
J gene: TRBJ2-5
CDR3 DNA: TGCGCCAGCAGCTTGGGACCGGGGCAAGAGACCCAGTACTTC
CDR3 protein: CASSLGPGQETQYF

clone size: many
V gene: TRBV18
D gene: -
J gene: TRBJ1-3
CDR3 DNA: TGTGCCAGCTCACCAATACTGCAGGGTGGAAACACCATATATTTT
CDR3 protein: CASSPILQGGNTIYF

clone size: -
V gene: TRBV7-9
D gene: TRBD2
J gene: TRBJ2-2
CDR3 DNA: TGTGCCAGCAGCCGACCTTCTGCGGGAGATTCGGCCGGGGAGCTGTTTTTT
CDR3 protein: CASSRPSAGDSAGELFF

clone size: -
V gene: TRBV5-1
D gene: TRBD2
J gene: TRBJ2-6
CDR3 DNA: TGCGCCAGCGCGGGGGACGGTTTCGGTTCTGGGGCCAACGTCCTGACTTTC
CDR3 protein: CASAGDGFGSGANVLTF

clone size: few
V gene: TRBV4-1
D gene: TRBD2
J gene: TRBJ2-1
CDR3 DNA: TGCGCCAGCAGCCGCCCCGGGACTAGGAACCACAATGAGCAGTTCTTC
CDR3 protein: CASSRPGTRNHNEQFF

clone size: many
V gene: TRBV29-1
D gene: -
J gene: TRBJ2-1
CDR3 DNA: TGCAGCGTTGATAGGGTGGGCAATGCGGGTGAGCAGTTCTTC
CDR3 protein: CSVDRVGNAGEQFF

clone size: few
V gene: TRBV7-8
D gene: TRBD1
J gene: TRBJ2-3
CDR3 DNA: TGTGCCAGCAGCTTAAGGGGGCGTAGCACAGATACGCAGTATTTT
CDR3 protein: CASSLRGRSTDTQYF

clone size: -
V gene: TRBV9
D gene: -
J gene: TRBJ2-2
CDR3 DNA: TGTGCCAGCAGCGTAGAGAGCAGGCTAGCCAAGGAGCTGTTTTTT
CDR3 protein: CASSVESRLAKELFF

clone size: -
V gene: TRBV7-3
D gene: -
J gene: TRBJ2-3
CDR3 DNA: TGTGCCAGCAGCTCCGGGAGTGGAGATACGCAGTATTTT
CDR3 protein: CASSSGSGDTQYF

clone size: -
V gene: TRBV20-1
D gene: -
J gene: TRBJ1-1
CDR3 DNA: TGCAGTGCGGGTGGGGGGAAAACTGAAGCTTTCTTT
CDR3 protein: CSAGGGKTEAFF

clone size: many
V gene: TRBV29-1
D gene: -
J gene: TRBJ2-3
CDR3 DNA: TGCAGCATTCGAGCGGCCAGCACAGATACGCAGTATTTT
CDR3 protein: CSIRAASTDTQYF

clone size: few
V gene: TRBV15
D gene: -
J gene: TRBJ2-1
CDR3 DNA: TGTGCCACCAGCGGCAACTACAATGAGCAGTTCTTC
CDR3 protein: CATSGNYNEQFF

clone size: -
V gene: TRBV7-8
D gene: TRBD2
J gene: TRBJ2-5
CDR3 DNA: TGTGCCAGCATCAAAACTAGCGGGGGGGCCCCAGAGACCCAGTACTTC
CDR3 protein: CASIKTSGGAPETQYF

clone size: few
V gene: TRBV24-1
D gene: -
J gene: TRBJ2-2
CDR3 DNA: TGTGCCACCAGTGATTTGATGACAGGGGAGCTGTTTTTT
CDR3 protein: CATSDLMTGELFF

clone size: -
V gene: TRBV10-3
D gene: TRBD2
J gene: TRBJ2-1
CDR3 DNA: TGTGCCATCAGTGTCGGACTAGCGGGGGACCTCTACAATGAGCAGTTCTTC
CDR3 protein: CAISVGLAGDLYNEQFF

clone size: -
V gene: TRBV24-1
D gene: -
J gene: TRBJ2-2
CDR3 DNA: TGTGCCACCAGTTGGACCGGGGAGCTGTTTTTT
CDR3 protein: CATSWTGELFF

clone size: -
V gene: TRBV5-1
D gene: -
J gene: TRBJ1-1
CDR3 DNA: TGCGCCAGCAGCGCCCGGGACATCATAGGGGTAGGAGCTTTCTTT
CDR3 protein: CASSARDIIGVGAFF

clone size: -
V gene: TRBV7-6
D gene: TRBD1
J gene: TRBJ2-3
CDR3 DNA: TGTGCCAGCAGCTCATCATCCAGGGGGCACAGGGGCACAGATACGCAGTATTTT
CDR3 protein: CASSSSSRGHRGTDTQYF

clone size: -
V gene: TRBV7-2
D gene: TRBD2
J gene: TRBJ2-4
CDR3 DNA: TGTGCCAGCAGCCACTATGCCGGGACTAGCGTGGCCAAAAACATTCAGTACTTC
CDR3 protein: CASSHYAGTSVAKNIQYF

clone size: -
V gene: TRBV2
D gene: TRBD2
J gene: TRBJ2-1
CDR3 DNA: TGTGCCAGTACTAGCGGCTACAATGAGCAGTTCTTC
CDR3 protein: CASTSGYNEQFF

clone size: few
V gene: TRBV24-1
D gene: -
J gene: TRBJ2-1
CDR3 DNA: TGTGCCACCAGTGATACAGGGTTGGTAGGTGAGCAGTTCTTC
CDR3 protein: CATSDTGLVGEQFF

clone size: few
V gene: TRBV7-2
D gene: -
J gene: TRBJ2-3
CDR3 DNA: TGTGCCAGCAGCTCCGGACTACGGAGCACAGATACGCAGTATTTT
CDR3 protein: CASSSGLRSTDTQYF

clone size: few
V gene: TRBV2
D gene: -
J gene: TRBJ1-2
CDR3 DNA: TGTGCCAGCAGTGCGGGGATAGGGCGCTACACCTTC
CDR3 protein: CASSAGIGRYTF

clone size: -
V gene: TRBV4-3
D gene: -
J gene: TRBJ2-1
CDR3 DNA: TGCGCCAGCAGCCAAGAGAGTCCGAATGAGCAGTTCTTC
CDR3 protein: CASSQESPNEQFF

clone size: few
V gene: TRBV7-2
D gene: -
J gene: TRBJ2-1
CDR3 DNA: TGTGCCAGCAGCCCCCAGGGGACTACCTACAATGAGCAGTTCTTC
CDR3 protein: CASSPQGTTYNEQFF